A single sample is the source of the 19 T cell receptor beta chains below, sequenced in a study of sequential checkpoint blockade in melanoma. Sample treatment: randomized to nivolumab then ipilimumab (arm A) or the reverse (arm B). Clones were sequenced by immunoSEQ multiplex PCR, and TCRdb holds only the in-frame ones, with some missing. The table has more than 9,000 clones, approximately 80% seen once. The sequencing used CD8+ T cells sorted from blood (inferred from file names), collected from a patient given nivolumab and ipilimumab in sequence. The origin of the receptors is a human donor with melanoma.

A remark on this clone: This same CDR3 is encoded by further DNA sequences in the sample. This chain uses TRBV6-5 with TRBJ1-5, with D hard to call. Germline V gives CDR1 MNHEY, CDR2 SVGAGI. This CDR3 contains 13 residues. V dropped 6 bases and J dropped 2 bases, with 8 bases sitting between them. The CDR3 DNA reads as TGTGCCAGCAGCCCCGGGGGCAATCAGCCCCAGCATTTT. This codes for CASSPGGNQPQHF.

The chain is built from TRBV27 and TRBJ1-5; D is uncertain. Per germline, CDR1 MNHEY and CDR2 SMNVEV (reference sequence). With 1 base removed from V and 4 bases from J, the gap between germline ends came to 11 bases. CDR3 size: 15 residues. In DNA form, the CDR3 reads TGTGCCAGCAGTTTATACAGCCCAAATAATCAGCCCCAGCATTTT. Protein sequence: CASSLYSPNNQPQHF.

CDR3: CASSSGDRGREKLFF. Here the CDR3 DNA reads TGCGCCAGCAGCTCCGGTGACAGGGGTCGGGAAAAACTGTTTTTT. The gene calls are TRBV4-3 and TRBJ1-4; 8 bases match TRBD1. The CDR3 has 15 residues. Trimming cost V 5 bases and J 8 bases; bases outside gene matches: 10. CDR1 and CDR2 (germline): LGHNA, YSLEER.

The J gene is TRBJ2-7, the V gene TRBV27, with 12 nucleotides matching TRBD1. V trimming: 2 bases; J trimming: 7 bases; junction bases outside the gene matches: 12. The CDR3 totals 17 residues. The germline CDR1 and CDR2 sequences are MNHEY and SMNVEV (reference sequence). The CDR3 bases are TGTGCCAGCAGTTTAGGCTTACCGGGACAGGGGGCAAGGGAGCAGTACTTC. It specifies CASSLGLPGQGAREQYF.

V is TRBV6-5 and J is TRBJ1-3; D is undetermined. CDR3 length equals 13 residues. Per germline, CDR1 MNHEY and CDR2 SVGAGI. Trimming pared 4 bases from V and 4 bases from J, leaving 8 bases between. The CDR3 spells CASSFGEGNTIYF. The CDR3 DNA reads as TGTGCCAGCAGTTTCGGGGAAGGAAACACCATATATTTT.

This clone has just a few counts. At one boundary the junction diverges from the germline segment, which might be a read error. This chain connects TRBV7-8 to TRBJ1-5; D is perhaps TRBD1 (6 bases). Germline assignment: CDR1 SGHVS and CDR2 FQNEAQ. There are 11 residues in the CDR3. The CDR3 DNA reads TGTGCCACCCGCGGGGGGGCAGCCCCAGCATTT. Its protein product is CATRGGAAPAF.

The genes are TRBV7-9 and TRBJ1-1; TRBD1 matches at 7 bases. V lost 4 bases to trimming and J lost 5 bases; unmatched junction nucleotides: 7. This CDR3 contains 14 residues. Germline-derived CDR1 and CDR2 are SEHNR and FQNEAQ (reference sequence). The CDR3 region has the DNA TGTGCCAGCAGCTACAACAGGGGTGAGACTGAAGCTTTCTTT. This sequence encodes CASSYNRGETEAFF.

This CDR3 reads CASSQDMRGLGDGYTF. CDR3 in DNA: TGCGCCAGCAGCCAAGATATGAGGGGGCTGGGTGATGGCTACACCTTC. This rearrangement joins TRBV4-1 to TRBJ1-2; 7 bases line up with TRBD1. Germline assignment: CDR1 MGHRA and CDR2 YSYEKL. V shed 0 bases and J 6 bases; nucleotides not matched to a gene: 10. CDR3 length equals 16 residues.

This clone showed up just a few times. This sequence joins TRBV13 and TRBJ2-7, with D tentatively TRBD2 (6 bases). V was clipped by 3 bases and J by 5 bases, with 14 bases between them. The CDR3 extends over 14 amino acids. Germline CDR1 is PRHDT and CDR2 is FYEKMQ (reference sequence). The CDR3 nucleotides are TGTGCCAGCAGCTTCAGGGATAGGAGGGACGAGCAGTACTTC. It encodes CASSFRDRRDEQYF.

V gene TRBV6-5 combines with J gene TRBJ1-6, with D maybe TRBD1 (5 bases). Deletions cut 4 bases from V and 8 bases from J, with 15 bases between. The CDR3 is made up of 15 amino acids. Germline values: CDR1 MNHEY, CDR2 SVGAGI. Here the CDR3 DNA reads TGTGCCAGCAGTTTTGAGACAGATGGGGATTCACCCCTCCACTTT. Its protein product is CASSFETDGDSPLHF.

The V call is TRBV11-2, the J call TRBJ2-7; TRBD2 matches 13 bases. The CDR3 totals 15 residues. J lost 1 base, V lost 5 bases, and 2 bases had no gene match. Germline assignment: CDR1 SGHAT and CDR2 FQNNGV. CDR3: CASSQGLAGSYEQYF. The CDR3 nucleotides are TGTGCCAGCAGCCAGGGACTAGCGGGGTCCTACGAGCAGTACTTC.

J is TRBJ2-5 and V is TRBV4-3, with TRBD1 matching over 8 bases. The better agreement between TRBJ2-7 and the DNA end casts doubt on the J call. From germline, CDR1 is LGHNA and CDR2 YSLEER. The CDR3 contains 15 residues. The CDR3 loop is CASSPGTGPTYEQYF. In DNA, the CDR3 is TGCGCCAGCAGCCCGGGGACAGGACCCACCTACGAGCAGTACTTC.

The chain recombines TRBV5-8 with TRBJ2-7; D is ambiguous. From germline, CDR1 is SGHTS and CDR2 YDEGEE. This CDR3 has 12 amino acids. Trimming pared 3 bases from V and 4 bases from J, leaving 8 bases between. CDR3 loop: CASSSLEYEQYF. In DNA form, the CDR3 reads TGTGCCAGCAGCTCTCTAGAGTACGAGCAGTACTTC.

This sequence joins TRBV19 and TRBJ1-1; D remains ambiguous. Germline assignment: CDR1 LNHDA and CDR2 SQIVND (reference sequence). The CDR3 covers 12 residues. V lost 6 bases and J lost 5, with 10 bases in between. This CDR3 is CASSFSRTEAFF. The CDR3 DNA follows: TGTGCCAGTAGCTTTTCCAGGACTGAAGCTTTCTTT.

This sequence joins TRBV9 and TRBJ2-7; D is ambiguous. Germline CDR1 is SGDLS and CDR2 is YYNGEE. The V gene lost 0 bases and the J gene lost 0 bases, with 10 bases spanning the gap. The CDR3 extends over 15 amino acids. The DNA for the CDR3 is TGTGCCAGCAGCGTAGGGTTAGTCAACTCCTACGAGCAGTACTTC. Protein: CASSVGLVNSYEQYF.

Only one count was recorded for this clone. The rearrangement joins TRBV11-2 to TRBJ2-7, with TRBD1 identical over 7 bases. J lost 3 bases, V lost 7 bases, and 6 bases had no gene match. The germline V gene has CDR1 SGHAT and CDR2 FQNNGV. The CDR3 spans 13 residues. This CDR3 is CASTQQGHYEQYF. DNA for the CDR3: TGTGCCAGCACACAACAGGGGCACTACGAGCAGTACTTC.

This rearrangement joins TRBV5-1 to TRBJ1-1, with D possibly matching TRBD1 (5 bases). The CDR3 has 14 amino acids. Trimming shortened V by 1 base and J by 2 bases, and 9 bases separated the two germline ends. Looked up from germline, CDR1 is SGHRS and CDR2 is YFSETQ. CDR3 coding DNA: TGCGCCAGCAGCTTGCAACAGGTAAACACTGAAGCTTTCTTT. As protein: CASSLQQVNTEAFF. The variable domain in full, with the rest retrieved from reference TRBV5-1 and TRBJ1-1, is KAGVTQTPRYLIKTRGQQVTLSCSPISGHRSVSWYQQTPGQGLQFLFEYFSETQRNKGNFPGRFSGRQFSNSRSEMNVSTLELGDSALYLCASSLQQVNTEAFFGQGTRLTVV.

This clone was recorded a few times. The chain combines TRBV4-3 with TRBJ1-6; the D is unclear. This CDR3 contains 15 residues. Germline V lookup: CDR1 LGHNA, CDR2 YSLEER. Trimming pared 0 bases from V and 0 bases from J, leaving 3 bases between. The CDR3 DNA reads as TGCGCCAGCAGCCAAGATAGCTCCTATAATTCACCCCTCCACTTT. It specifies CASSQDSSYNSPLHF.

This clone was detected only a few times. The rearrangement uses TRBV4-3 and TRBJ2-7; D uncertain. Germline V gene data show CDR1 as LGHNA and CDR2 as YSLEER. CDR3 length: 15 amino acids. Trimming cost V 1 base and J 2 bases, with 12 bases left between them. The CDR3 spells CASSQGLPGTYEQYF. The CDR3 DNA is TGCGCCAGCAGCCAAGGCTTGCCAGGAACCTACGAGCAGTACTTC.